These 14 T cell receptor beta chains were all obtained from the same sample, sequenced in a study of blood T cell repertoires in COVID-19. Method: immunoSEQ multiplex PCR; TCRdb's copy keeps in-frame clones and lacks some. The sample lists under 300,000 clones; more than 75% were seen once. Sequencing was done on a sample of peripheral blood. The source is a middle-aged woman who had recovered from COVID-19.

V gene TRBV6-2 or TRBV6-3 combines with J gene TRBJ2-7; weak D call: TRBD2 (6 bases). Trimming removed 3 bases at V and 3 bases at J, with 12 bases between. CDR3 length: 14 residues. Germline V gives CDR1 MNHEY, CDR2 SVGEGT. The DNA for the CDR3 is TGTGCCAGCAGTTATGCAGCGGGCGGCTACGAGCAGTACGTC. Protein sequence: CASSYAAGGYEQYV.

The chain has TRBV19 and TRBJ1-4; D is possibly TRBD1 (6 bases). Germline V CDR1 and CDR2: LNHDA, SQIVND (reference sequence). V dropped 5 bases and J dropped 0 bases, with 22 bases sitting between them. The CDR3 extends over 19 amino acids. The DNA for the CDR3 is TGTGCCAGTAGTGGGGGCAGGGACTACATCGACCCAACTAATGAAAAACTGTTTTTT. Its protein is CASSGGRDYIDPTNEKLFF.

This sequence joins TRBV7-9 and TRBJ1-2; D unclear. Trimming removed 5 bases at V and 7 bases at J, with 14 bases between. The CDR3 is 13 amino acids. Germline-derived CDR1 and CDR2 are SEHNR and FQNEAQ (reference sequence). CDR3 amino acids: CASSPDRGGGYTF. The CDR3 bases are TGTGCCAGCAGCCCAGACCGTGGCGGTGGCTACACCTTC.

The chain links TRBV24-1 to TRBJ1-1; 12 bases map to TRBD1. V was clipped by 2 bases and J by 4 bases; unmatched bases: 7. CDR1 and CDR2 from the germline V gene are KGHDR and SFDVKD. The CDR3 totals 17 residues. CDR3 amino acids: CATSDSRDRGLGTEAFF. The CDR3 DNA reads TGTGCCACCAGTGATTCCCGGGACAGGGGGCTCGGCACTGAAGCTTTCTTT.

The rearrangement uses TRBV30 and TRBJ1-1; D may be TRBD1 (6 bases). Germline CDR1 is GTSNPN and CDR2 is SVGIG (reference sequence). V lost 4 bases to trimming and J lost 1 base, with 10 bases between them. The CDR3 runs to 13 residues. CDR3 bases: TGTGCCTGGAACGAACAGGGGAACACTGAAGCTTTCTTT. It is translated as CAWNEQGNTEAFF.

A few counts support this clone. The chain has TRBV6-6 and TRBJ2-7; TRBD2 might be the D (5 bases). Looked up from germline, CDR1 is MNHNY and CDR2 is SVGAGI (reference sequence). V lost 2 bases and J 9 bases, leaving 20 bases between the germline ends. The CDR3 contains 15 residues. The CDR3 region has the DNA TGTGCCAGCAGTTACGACCGGACCCGACCCGAGGGGCAGTACTTC. Translated, it gives CASSYDRTRPEGQYF.

The chain employs TRBV2 and TRBJ1-1; TRBD1 matches at 12 bases. CDR1 and CDR2 from the germline V gene are SNHLY and FYNNEI. The CDR3 is 14 amino acids. J was trimmed by 4 bases and V by 6 bases; bases with no gene match: 3. As DNA, the CDR3 is TGTGCCAGCAGGGGACAGGGGGCTGGCACTGAAGCTTTCTTT. It specifies CASRGQGAGTEAFF.

The chain combines TRBV29-1 with TRBJ2-1; TRBD1 agrees at 10 bases. The ends lost 1 base at V and 5 bases at J; junction bases unmatched: 8. Germline CDR1 is SQVTM and CDR2 is ANQGSEA. This CDR3 has 16 residues. The CDR3 spells CSVEGGGDRGDNEQFF. CDR3 DNA sequence: TGCAGCGTTGAAGGGGGAGGGGACAGGGGTGACAATGAGCAGTTCTTC.

The chain joins TRBV5-4 to TRBJ2-2; 12 bases map to TRBD1. CDR3 size: 14 residues. V lost 9 bases to trimming and J lost 6 bases; unmatched junction nucleotides: 6. Germline V gene data show CDR1 as SGHNT and CDR2 as YYREEE (reference sequence). This CDR3 reads CATRDRGPAGELFF. The CDR3 nucleotides read TGTGCCACGAGGGACAGGGGGCCGGCCGGGGAGCTGTTTTTT.

Here the CDR3 DNA reads TGTGCCAGCAGCTTATTCCAGGGATACGAGCAGTACTTC. It encodes CASSLFQGYEQYF. The chain links TRBV7-8 to TRBJ2-7; tentatively, D is TRBD1 (5 bases). CDR1 and CDR2 (germline): SGHVS, FQNEAQ. With 2 bases removed from V and 4 bases from J, the gap between germline ends came to 9 bases. The CDR3 has 13 residues.

The rearrangement joins TRBV18 to TRBJ2-4; 9 bases are a match to TRBD1. This CDR3 region has 16 residues. Germline CDR1 KGHSH, CDR2 LQKENI. The junction had 6 bases not matched to a gene; V was cut back by 3 bases and J by 3 bases. CDR3 loop: CASSPPNRGLKNIQYF. The CDR3 region has the DNA TGTGCCAGCTCACCGCCCAACAGGGGGCTCAAAAACATTCAGTACTTC.

This clone was seen more than once but under ten times. The V call is TRBV24-1, the J call TRBJ2-1; the match to TRBD2 covers 9 bases. Germline V gene data show CDR1 as KGHDR and CDR2 as SFDVKD. CDR3 size: 16 residues. V was clipped by 4 bases and J by 8 bases; unmatched bases: 11. CDR3 amino acids: CATSEAAAGGQYEQFF. The CDR3 DNA reads as TGTGCCACCAGTGAAGCGGCCGCGGGGGGGCAATATGAGCAGTTCTTC.

CDR3 loop: CASRPRGEDGYTF. CDR3 sequence (DNA): TGTGCCAGTCGGCCCAGGGGGGAGGATGGCTACACCTTC. This sequence joins TRBV19 and TRBJ1-2, with 7 bases matching TRBD1. Germline CDR1 reads LNHDA; CDR2 reads SQIVND (reference sequence). Trimming took 8 bases from V and 6 from J; bases not matched to a gene: 9. This CDR3 comprises 13 residues. The full variable domain, with the rest looked up from reference TRBV19 and TRBJ1-2, is DGGITQSPKYLFRKEGQNVTLSCEQNLNHDAMYWYRQDPGQGLRLIYYSQIVNDFQKGDIAEGYSVSREKKESFPLTVTSAQKNPTAFYLCASRPRGEDGYTFGSGTRLTVV.

Notes on this clone: The junction shows a germline mismatch at one end, possibly a read error. The rearrangement uses TRBV19 and TRBJ2-2, with 9 bases fitting TRBD2. The germline gives CDR1 LNHDA, CDR2 SQIVND (reference sequence). The CDR3 is 13 residues long. The CDR3 sequence is CASRIAGAGELFF. The CDR3 DNA reads TGTGCCAGTAGGATAGCGGGGGCCGGGGAGCTGTTTTTT.